These 16 T cell receptor beta chains share one sample of origin, sequenced in a study of shared clonotypes between healthy human individuals. Sequenced by immunoSEQ multiplex PCR; TCRdb stores in-frame clones only, minus some. This sample has 650,000 to 800,000 clones, with about 92% found just once. Naive CD8 cells lacked CD45RO and underwent positive selection for CCR7, leaving out terminally differentiated effector memory CD45RA+ cells. Sequenced sample: naive CD8+ T cells sorted from blood. The receptors shown here come from a man younger than 40 in good health.

The chain uses TRBV11-2 and TRBJ2-7, with D possibly TRBD2 on 6 matching bases. The germline CDR1 and CDR2 sequences are SGHAT and FQNNGV. This CDR3 comprises 14 residues. The V end was cut by 4 bases, the J end by 0 bases, with 10 bases between. The CDR3 loop is CASSYAGPSYEQYF. The DNA for the CDR3 is TGTGCCAGCAGCTACGCGGGGCCCTCCTACGAGCAGTACTTC.

The V gene is TRBV9, the J gene TRBJ2-1; D unclear. The CDR3 length is 13 residues. Germline loops: CDR1 SGDLS, CDR2 YYNGEE. V lost 4 bases to trimming and J lost 5 bases, with 10 bases between them. DNA for the CDR3: TGTGCCAGCAGCCCCCCGGAAGACAATGAGCAGTTCTTC. Translating it yields CASSPPEDNEQFF.

The V call is TRBV4-1, the J call TRBJ2-1; 8 bases are shared with TRBD2. Germline CDR1 MGHRA, CDR2 YSYEKL. After removal of 0 bases from V and 14 bases from J, the junction contained 12 bases not matched to a gene. CDR3 length: 15 residues. The DNA of the CDR3 is TGCGCCAGCAGCCAAGAGGATGTCCTGCGGACTAGCAAGTTCTTC. It codes for CASSQEDVLRTSKFF.

The chain uses TRBV5-1 and TRBJ2-7; 10 positions agree with TRBD2. This CDR3 spans 15 amino acids. Losses at the gene ends were 5 bases for V and 3 bases for J; bases not matched to a gene: 8. Germline CDR1 SGHRS, CDR2 YFSETQ. The CDR3 nucleotides read TGCGCCAGCAGGGAACCAACTAGCGGGAACTACGAGCAGTACTTC. The encoded protein is CASREPTSGNYEQYF. The full variable domain, its missing parts supplied by reference TRBV5-1 and TRBJ2-7, is KAGVTQTPRYLIKTRGQQVTLSCSPISGHRSVSWYQQTPGQGLQFLFEYFSETQRNKGNFPGRFSGRQFSNSRSEMNVSTLELGDSALYLCASREPTSGNYEQYFGPGTRLTVT.

This chain joins TRBV28 and TRBJ2-7; TRBD1 agrees at 7 bases. Germline V lookup: CDR1 MDHEN, CDR2 SYDVKM. V was clipped by 1 base and J by 3 bases; unmatched bases: 9. The CDR3 is made up of 16 amino acids. For the CDR3, the DNA is TGTGCCAGCAGTTTATCGGAGGACAGGCCCCTCTACGAGCAGTACTTC. Residues: CASSLSEDRPLYEQYF.

This clone was recorded only once. This chain joins TRBV13 and TRBJ2-7, with a tentative D call TRBD2 (6 bases). This CDR3 has 14 residues. Per germline, CDR1 PRHDT and CDR2 FYEKMQ (reference sequence). The germline V and J ends were trimmed by 5 bases and 2 bases, with 13 bases remaining between them. The CDR3 coding sequence is TGTGCCAGCAGCCCCGGACTAAATACCTACGAGCAGTACTTC. This codes for CASSPGLNTYEQYF.

V and J are TRBV27 and TRBJ2-7, with a tentative D call TRBD1 (6 bases). The CDR3 runs to 14 residues. V was pared by 2 bases and J by 2 bases, with 10 bases between. Germline V gives CDR1 MNHEY, CDR2 SMNVEV (reference sequence). The CDR3: CASSLAGATYEQYF. CDR3 in DNA: TGTGCCAGCAGTTTAGCAGGGGCGACCTACGAGCAGTACTTC.

The genes are TRBV7-9 and TRBJ2-1; the D gene is possibly TRBD1 (6 bases). The CDR3 is 15 residues long. CDR1 is SEHNR and CDR2 is FQNEAQ in the germline V gene (reference sequence). V was shortened by 2 bases and J by 5 bases, with 13 bases between the two germline ends. CDR3 loop: CASSLTTGSDNEQFF. In DNA, the CDR3 is TGTGCCAGCAGCTTAACTACAGGGAGTGACAATGAGCAGTTCTTC.

The chain joins TRBV6-6 to TRBJ2-5; TRBD2 agrees at 8 bases. Trimming cost V 5 bases and J 2 bases; bases outside gene matches: 7. The CDR3 is made up of 15 amino acids. Per the germline V gene, CDR1 is MNHNY and CDR2 is SVGAGI (reference sequence). In DNA form, the CDR3 reads TGTGCCAGCAGTCGTAGGGGACTAGGGCAAGAGACCCAGTACTTC. Residues: CASSRRGLGQETQYF.

The CDR3 sequence: CASSPALAGGNTQYF. The DNA of the CDR3 is TGTGCCAGCAGCCCCGCCCTAGCGGGAGGAAATACGCAGTATTTT. V and J are TRBV9 and TRBJ2-3; TRBD2 matches 11 bases. The CDR3 totals 15 residues. Looked up from germline, CDR1 is SGDLS and CDR2 is YYNGEE. The V segment lost 4 bases and the J segment 7 bases; nucleotides outside the gene matches: 8.

The rearrangement links TRBV10-1 to TRBJ2-1; 8 bases map to TRBD2. CDR3 length: 14 amino acids. V lost 2 bases and J lost 12; bases outside the gene matches: 9. CDR1 and CDR2 from the germline V gene are WNHNN and SYGVQD (reference sequence). The CDR3 nucleotides are TGCGCCAGCAGTGAGAGTACAATAGCGGGGCGGCAGTTCTTC. This encodes CASSESTIAGRQFF.

The chain couples TRBV9 to TRBJ2-3; 7 bases align to TRBD2. There are 17 residues in the CDR3. Losses at the gene ends were 2 bases for V and 0 bases for J; bases not matched to a gene: 9. The germline V gene has CDR1 SGDLS and CDR2 YYNGEE. The CDR3 DNA follows: TGTGCCAGCAGCGTGTGGATTACTAGCGCAAGCACAGATACGCAGTATTTT. It codes for CASSVWITSASTDTQYF.

V usage is TRBV28 and J usage is TRBJ1-2; no clear D. Per germline, CDR1 MDHEN and CDR2 SYDVKM. V was cut by 5 bases and J by 5 bases, with 21 bases left in between. The CDR3 extends over 16 amino acids. The CDR3: CASSSRVEGAFYGYTF. CDR3 DNA sequence: TGTGCCAGCAGTAGCCGGGTAGAGGGAGCGTTTTATGGCTACACCTTC.

The chain carries TRBV4-3 and TRBJ2-2, with D maybe TRBD1 (5 bases). This CDR3 region has 16 residues. Between the trimmed V and J ends, which lost 1 base and 5 bases, there was a span of 14 bases. Germline CDR1 LGHNA, CDR2 YSLEER. CDR3 amino acids: CASSQVGRGFTGELFF. Written as DNA, the CDR3 is TGCGCCAGCAGCCAAGTGGGTAGGGGCTTTACCGGGGAGCTGTTTTTT.

The V call is TRBV5-1, the J call TRBJ2-7; the match to TRBD1 covers 8 bases. This CDR3 comprises 15 residues. Germline V lookup: CDR1 SGHRS, CDR2 YFSETQ. V lost 2 bases, J lost 2 bases, and 6 bases stayed unmatched. This CDR3 is CASSFGRTGTYEQYF. DNA of the CDR3: TGCGCCAGCAGCTTCGGCCGGACAGGGACCTACGAGCAGTACTTC.

This chain connects TRBV27 to TRBJ2-7; D remains unclear. This CDR3 has 13 amino acids. From germline, CDR1 is MNHEY and CDR2 SMNVEV (reference sequence). V lost 4 bases to trimming and J lost 6 bases, with 13 bases between them. CDR3 sequence reads: CASSSSSSIEQYF. CDR3 nucleotides: TGTGCCAGCAGTTCCAGTTCCAGTATCGAGCAGTACTTC.